This T cell receptor beta chain is drawn from a study of blood T cell repertoires in COVID-19. Study-wide context: Samples of COVID-19 (acute and convalescent) were obtained from the United States, Italy and Spain.

The study assigned cohorts using participant-reported clinical history. Losses at the gene ends were 3 bases for V and 6 bases for J; bases not matched to a gene: 3. This CDR3 has 15 residues. Germline V gene lookup returns CDR1 SEHNR and CDR2 FQNEAQ (reference sequence). Clones were sequenced by immunoSEQ multiplex PCR, and TCRdb holds only the in-frame ones, with some missing. Of 150,000 to 200,000 clones listed, more than 65% are singletons. The sequencing sample was made of PBMCs or T cells enriched from blood (not recorded which). The chain joins TRBV7-9 to TRBJ1-4, with 11 bases identical to TRBD1. The TCR was taken from a man aged 50-59 years who had recovered from COVID-19. The CDR3 DNA follows: TGTGCCAGCAGCTTGGACAGGGGGCAAGATGAAAAACTGTTTTTT. As protein: CASSLDRGQDEKLFF.